The clone carrying this T cell receptor (beta chain) was observed a few times. The antigen is unknown. This record belongs to a study of human T cells and chemical hapten exposure. General study findings and limits: Correlating positively with patch test score were the PT1 expanded TCR counts.

Trimming removed 5 bases at V and 7 bases at J, with 18 bases between. The germline V gene has CDR1 SGHVS and CDR2 FQNEAQ. CDR3 length: 15 amino acids. Time point described: patch test 3, about 24 weeks after DPC sensitization. Specified treatment: therapeutic diphenylcyclopropenone sensitization with weekly scalp DPC. Unfractionated whole blood yielded the extracted total RNA. TCRdb redid the calling of the RACE reads with MiXCR, one entry per CDR3 protein. The sample comprises about 89,000 distinct CDR3 sequences, around 13% of which are singletons, and 5.7% rests with the top ten. Source: whole blood, taken in connection with sensitization to the hapten diphenylcyclopropenone (DPC). V is TRBV7-8 and J is TRBJ2-1; either TRBD1 or TRBD2 may supply D (6 bases each). The receptor comes from a woman in her fifties or sixties with alopecia areata. Some clones in this sample may be carry-over from other donors' samples. As DNA, the CDR3 is TGTGCCAGCAGCCCGACGGAGGGGGTCACGAATGAGCAGTTCTTC. It codes for CASSPTEGVTNEQFF.